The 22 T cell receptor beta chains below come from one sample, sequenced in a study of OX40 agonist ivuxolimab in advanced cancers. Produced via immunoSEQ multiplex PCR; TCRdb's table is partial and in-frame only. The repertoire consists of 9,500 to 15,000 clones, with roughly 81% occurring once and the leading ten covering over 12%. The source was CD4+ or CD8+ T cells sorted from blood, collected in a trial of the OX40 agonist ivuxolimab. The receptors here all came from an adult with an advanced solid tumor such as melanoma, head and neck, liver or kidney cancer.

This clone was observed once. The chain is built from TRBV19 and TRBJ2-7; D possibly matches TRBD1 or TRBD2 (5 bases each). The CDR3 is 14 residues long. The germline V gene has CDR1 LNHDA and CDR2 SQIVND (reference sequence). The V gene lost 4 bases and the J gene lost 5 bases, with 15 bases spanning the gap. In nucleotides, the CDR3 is TGTGCCAGTAGTAAGGACACGGGGTGGGACGAGCAGTACTTC. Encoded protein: CASSKDTGWDEQYF.

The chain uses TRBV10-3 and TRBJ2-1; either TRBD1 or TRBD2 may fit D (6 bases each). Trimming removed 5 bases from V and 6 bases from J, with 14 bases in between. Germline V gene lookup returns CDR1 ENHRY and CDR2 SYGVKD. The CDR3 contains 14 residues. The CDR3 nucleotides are TGTGCCATCAGTCCTTGGGGGGCAGGCAATGAGCAGTTCTTC. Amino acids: CAISPWGAGNEQFF.

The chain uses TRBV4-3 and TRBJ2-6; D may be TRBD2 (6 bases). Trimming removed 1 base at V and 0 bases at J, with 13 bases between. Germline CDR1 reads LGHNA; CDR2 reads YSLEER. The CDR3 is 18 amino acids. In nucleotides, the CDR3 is TGCGCCAGCAGCCAAGGGGAGGAGGGTAGCTCTGGGGCCAACGTCCTGACTTTC. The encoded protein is CASSQGEEGSSGANVLTF.

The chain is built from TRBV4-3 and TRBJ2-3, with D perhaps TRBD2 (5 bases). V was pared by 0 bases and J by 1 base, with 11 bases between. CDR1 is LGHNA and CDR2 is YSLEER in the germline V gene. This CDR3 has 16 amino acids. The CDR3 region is CASSQDRTWGTDTQYF. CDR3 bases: TGCGCCAGCAGCCAAGATCGGACTTGGGGCACAGATACGCAGTATTTT.

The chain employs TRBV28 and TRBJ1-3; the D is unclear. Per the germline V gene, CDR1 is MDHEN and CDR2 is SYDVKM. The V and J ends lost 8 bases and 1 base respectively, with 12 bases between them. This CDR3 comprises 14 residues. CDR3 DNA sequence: TGTGCCAGCGGTCAGTTATATTCTGGAAACACCATATATTTT. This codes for CASGQLYSGNTIYF.

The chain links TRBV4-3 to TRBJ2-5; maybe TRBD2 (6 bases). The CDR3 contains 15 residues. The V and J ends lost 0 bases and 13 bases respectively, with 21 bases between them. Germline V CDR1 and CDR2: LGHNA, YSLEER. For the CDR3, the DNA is TGCGCCAGCAGCCAAGAAAGGGACTCTATCTACGTACCGTACTTC. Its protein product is CASSQERDSIYVPYF.

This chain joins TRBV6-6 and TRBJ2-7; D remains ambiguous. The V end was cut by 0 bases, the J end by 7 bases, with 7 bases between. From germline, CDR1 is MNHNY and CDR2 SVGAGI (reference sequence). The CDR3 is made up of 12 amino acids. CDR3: CASSYSAGEQYF. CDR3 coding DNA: TGTGCCAGCAGTTACTCGGCTGGGGAGCAGTACTTC.

CDR3 nucleotide sequence: TGTGCCAGCAGCCCCTCACGGGGTAATCAGCCCCAGCATTTT. Its translation is CASSPSRGNQPQHF. This sequence joins TRBV28 and TRBJ1-5; unclear D gene. The germline CDR1 and CDR2 sequences are MDHEN and SYDVKM. V was shortened by 6 bases and J by 4 bases, with 13 bases between the two germline ends. The CDR3 covers 14 residues. Using reference TRBV28 and TRBJ1-5 for the parts outside the CDR3, the full variable domain is DVKVTQSSRYLVKRTGEKVFLECVQDMDHENMFWYRQDPGLGLRLIYFSYDVKMKEKGDIPEGYSVSREKKERFSLILESASTNQTSMYLCASSPSRGNQPQHFGDGTRLSIL.

Here the CDR3 reads CSVVGERDPNSGANVLTF. CDR3 sequence (DNA): TGCAGCGTTGTGGGGGAGAGGGATCCCAACTCTGGGGCCAACGTCCTGACTTTC. The J gene is TRBJ2-6, the V gene TRBV29-1; either TRBD1 or TRBD2 may fit D (5 bases each). This CDR3 contains 18 residues. Trimming took off 4 bases at V and 0 bases at J, with 19 bases between the two ends. The germline V gene has CDR1 SQVTM and CDR2 ANQGSEA.

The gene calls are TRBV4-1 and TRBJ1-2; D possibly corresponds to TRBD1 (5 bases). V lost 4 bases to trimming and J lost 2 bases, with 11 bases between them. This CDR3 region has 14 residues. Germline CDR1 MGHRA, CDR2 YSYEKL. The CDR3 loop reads CASSLGLGNYGYTF. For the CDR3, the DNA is TGCGCCAGCAGCCTGGGGCTGGGGAACTATGGCTACACCTTC.

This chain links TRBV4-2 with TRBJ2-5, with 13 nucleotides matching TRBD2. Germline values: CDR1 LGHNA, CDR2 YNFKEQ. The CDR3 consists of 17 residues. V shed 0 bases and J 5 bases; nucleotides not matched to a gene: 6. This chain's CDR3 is CASSQEGGTSGKETQYF. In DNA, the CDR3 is TGTGCCAGCAGCCAAGAGGGCGGGACTAGCGGGAAGGAGACCCAGTACTTC.

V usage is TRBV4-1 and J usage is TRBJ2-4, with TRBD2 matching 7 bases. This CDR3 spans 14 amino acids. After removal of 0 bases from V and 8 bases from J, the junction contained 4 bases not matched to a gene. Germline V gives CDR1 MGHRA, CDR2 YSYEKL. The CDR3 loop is CASSQERERDIQYF. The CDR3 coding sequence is TGCGCCAGCAGCCAAGAGCGGGAGCGAGACATTCAGTACTTC.

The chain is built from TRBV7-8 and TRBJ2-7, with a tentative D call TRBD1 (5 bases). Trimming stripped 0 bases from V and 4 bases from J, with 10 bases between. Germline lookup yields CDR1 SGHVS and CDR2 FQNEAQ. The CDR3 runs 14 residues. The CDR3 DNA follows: TGTGCCAGCAGCTTAGCGGGGCGAAGTTACGAGCAGTACTTC. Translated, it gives CASSLAGRSYEQYF.

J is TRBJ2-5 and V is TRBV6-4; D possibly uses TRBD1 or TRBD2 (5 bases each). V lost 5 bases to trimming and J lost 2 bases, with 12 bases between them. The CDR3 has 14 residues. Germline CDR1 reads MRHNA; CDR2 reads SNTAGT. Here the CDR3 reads CASSTRDLQETQYF. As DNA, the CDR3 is TGTGCCAGCAGTACCAGGGACCTACAAGAGACCCAGTACTTC.

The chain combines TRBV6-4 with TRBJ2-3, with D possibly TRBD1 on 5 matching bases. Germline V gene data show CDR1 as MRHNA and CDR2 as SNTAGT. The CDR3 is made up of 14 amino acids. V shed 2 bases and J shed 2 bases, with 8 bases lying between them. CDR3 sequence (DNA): TGTGCCAGCAGTGACGGCAGGGACACAGATACGCAGTATTTT. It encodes CASSDGRDTDTQYF.

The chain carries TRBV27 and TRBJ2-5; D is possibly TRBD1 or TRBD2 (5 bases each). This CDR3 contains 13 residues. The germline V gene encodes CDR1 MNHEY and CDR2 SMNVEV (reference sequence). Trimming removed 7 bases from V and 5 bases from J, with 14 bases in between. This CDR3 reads CASMGEGLETQYF. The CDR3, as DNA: TGTGCCAGCATGGGAGAGGGGTTGGAGACCCAGTACTTC.

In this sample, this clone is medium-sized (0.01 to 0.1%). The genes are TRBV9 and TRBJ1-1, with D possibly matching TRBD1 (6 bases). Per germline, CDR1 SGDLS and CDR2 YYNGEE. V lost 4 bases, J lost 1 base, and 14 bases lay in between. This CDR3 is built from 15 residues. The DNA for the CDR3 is TGTGCCAGCAGCCCTCCGAGAGGGGGGAACACTGAAGCTTTCTTT. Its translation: CASSPPRGGNTEAFF.

For the CDR3, the DNA is TGCGCCAGCAGCTTATCAGACTACGAGCAGTACTTC. Translated, it gives CASSLSDYEQYF. This rearrangement joins TRBV5-1 to TRBJ2-7; D is undetermined. The CDR3 is 12 residues long. Germline CDR1 is SGHRS and CDR2 is YFSETQ. The ends were cut back, 2 bases at V and 3 bases at J, with 6 bases in the middle.

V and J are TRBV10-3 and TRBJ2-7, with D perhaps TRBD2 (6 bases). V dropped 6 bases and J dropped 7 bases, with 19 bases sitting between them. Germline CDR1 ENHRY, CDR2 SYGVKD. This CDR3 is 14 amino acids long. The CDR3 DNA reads TGTGCCATCAGGGACGGCGGGGCGGGATTAGAGCAGTACTTC. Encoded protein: CAIRDGGAGLEQYF.

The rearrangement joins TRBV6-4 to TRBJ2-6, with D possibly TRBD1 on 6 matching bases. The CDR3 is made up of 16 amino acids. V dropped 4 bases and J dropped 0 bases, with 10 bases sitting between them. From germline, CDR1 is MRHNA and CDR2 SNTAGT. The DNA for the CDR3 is TGTGCCAGCAGTGGACAGGACCTCTCTGGGGCCAACGTCCTGACTTTC. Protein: CASSGQDLSGANVLTF.

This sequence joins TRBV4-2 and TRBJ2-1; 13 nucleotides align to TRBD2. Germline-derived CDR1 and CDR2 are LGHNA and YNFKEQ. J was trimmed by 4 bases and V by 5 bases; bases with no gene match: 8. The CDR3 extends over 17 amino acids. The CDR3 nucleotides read TGTGCCAGCAGCTCCCCCGGACTAGCGGGAGTTTACAATGAGCAGTTCTTC. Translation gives CASSSPGLAGVYNEQFF.

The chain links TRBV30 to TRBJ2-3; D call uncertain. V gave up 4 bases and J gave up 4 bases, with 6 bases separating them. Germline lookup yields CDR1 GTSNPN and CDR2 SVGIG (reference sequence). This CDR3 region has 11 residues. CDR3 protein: CAWTVSDTQYF. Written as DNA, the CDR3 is TGTGCCTGGACGGTCTCAGATACGCAGTATTTT. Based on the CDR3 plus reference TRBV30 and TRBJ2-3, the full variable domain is SQTIHQWPATLVQPVGSPLSLECTVEGTSNPNLYWYRQAAGRGLQLLFYSVGIGQISSEVPQNLSASRPQDRQFILSSKKLLLSDSGFYLCAWTVSDTQYFGPGTRLTVL.